The next 4 T cell receptor beta chains were all read from a single sample in a study of CD8+CD57+ T cells in acquired aplastic anemia. Genomic DNA, the template, was used for profiling of the TCR beta VDJ and CDR3. TCRdb itself ran the reads through MiXCR, one entry per CDR3 protein. The sample yields a few hundred thousand distinct CDR3 sequences, around three fifths seen once. The patients chosen for sequencing had shown expansion of CD8+CD57+ cells (detected by flow cytometry). Sequenced: sorted CD4+, CD8+, or CD8+CD57+ T cells (not recorded which) from PBMCs. Source of these receptors: a human donor with aplastic anemia.

This clonotype occurred a few times. The CDR3 spells CAISESRSSYEQYF. CDR3 nucleotides: TGTGCCATCAGTGAGTCCAGGTCCAGCTACGAGCAGTACTTC. This chain joins TRBV10-3 and TRBJ2-7; D gene ambiguous. V lost 0 bases, J lost 3 bases, and 9 bases lay in between. CDR3 length equals 14 residues. CDR1 ENHRY and CDR2 SYGVKD come from the germline V gene.

The chain links TRBV7-9 to TRBJ2-5, with a weak D call TRBD2 (5 bases). Germline CDR1 reads SEHNR; CDR2 reads FQNEAQ (reference sequence). The length of the CDR3 is 14 residues. V lost 6 bases, J lost 7 bases, and 18 bases lay in between. The CDR3 here is CASSFLGSSVTQYF. CDR3 DNA sequence: TGTGCCAGCAGTTTCCTTGGGAGTTCAGTGACCCAGTACTTC.

This clonotype was counted only a few times. The V gene is TRBV19, the J gene TRBJ1-5; the D is unclear. This CDR3 region has 13 residues. Looked up from germline, CDR1 is LNHDA and CDR2 is SQIVND (reference sequence). Trimming removed 6 bases at V and 0 bases at J, with 6 bases between. CDR3 nucleotides: TGTGCCAGTAGATCCAATAGCAATCAGCCCCAGCATTTT. Translating gives CASRSNSNQPQHF.

The chain recombines TRBV2 with TRBJ1-1, with D possibly being TRBD1 (6 bases). CDR1 and CDR2 (germline): SNHLY, FYNNEI. Trimming removed 7 bases at V and 0 bases at J, with 9 bases between. The CDR3 contains 13 residues. The CDR3 sequence is CASNGQLNTEAFF. The CDR3, as DNA: TGTGCCAGCAACGGACAGCTGAACACTGAAGCTTTCTTT.